A single sample gave rise to the 32 T cell receptor beta chains below, sequenced in a study of response to subunit inactivated influenza vaccine. A single record per CDR3 protein comes from TCRdb applying MiXCR to the RT-PCR reads. The repertoire holds 150,000 to 200,000 distinct CDR3 sequences, with under 13% as singletons. The starting material was non-naive T cells sorted from PBMCs, obtained around seven weeks after vaccination. The origin of the receptors is a man in his fifties who received an inactivated influenza vaccine.

This clonotype was seen at least ten times. The chain uses TRBV12-3 or TRBV12-4 and TRBJ2-4; 7 bases are shared with TRBD1. After removal of 10 bases from V and 7 bases from J, the junction contained 7 bases not matched to a gene. The CDR3 runs to 12 residues. CDR3 protein: CATRTGDNIQYF. DNA for the CDR3: TGTGCCACCCGGACAGGCGACAACATTCAGTACTTC.

This rearrangement joins TRBV11-2 to TRBJ2-2; 9 nucleotides match TRBD1. Germline lookup yields CDR1 SGHAT and CDR2 FQNNGV. The V and J ends lost 8 bases and 9 bases, in that order; junction bases with no gene match: 7. This CDR3 spans 13 amino acids. The DNA for the CDR3 is TGTGCCAGCGATCTACAGGGGGCTCGGGAGCTGTTTTTT. It specifies CASDLQGARELFF.

The chain has TRBV3-1 and TRBJ1-1; D remains ambiguous. The CDR3 length is 14 residues. V lost 0 bases, J lost 11 bases, and 16 bases lay in between. CDR1 is LGHDT and CDR2 is YNNKEL in the germline V gene (reference sequence). CDR3 bases: TGTGCCAGCAGCCAAGACGGTGGCCGAGGGTGGGCTTTCTTT. Translated: CASSQDGGRGWAFF.

This clonotype occurred a few times. V gene TRBV4-3 combines with J gene TRBJ2-4; 8 bases align to TRBD1. CDR1 LGHNA and CDR2 YSLEER come from the germline V gene. The CDR3 extends over 18 amino acids. Trimming cost V 0 bases and J 2 bases; bases outside gene matches: 9. The CDR3 region has the DNA TGCGCCAGCAGCCAAGATATCCAGGCAGGGGGCTCCAAAAACATTCAGTACTTC. Translating gives CASSQDIQAGGSKNIQYF.

This clonotype appeared many times. V and J are TRBV7-9 and TRBJ2-7, with D unresolved. CDR1 is SEHNR, CDR2 FQNEAQ, per germline (reference sequence). The CDR3 totals 11 residues. V gave up 4 bases and J gave up 6 bases, with 7 bases separating them. CDR3 coding DNA: TGTGCCAGCAGCTCTGACTTCGAGCAGTACTTC. It is translated as CASSSDFEQYF.

This clonotype came up a few times. In DNA, the CDR3 is TGTGCCACCAGTGACCCAGGACGGGGTTTTAACACCGGGGAGCTGTTTTTT. It specifies CATSDPGRGFNTGELFF. The rearrangement links TRBV24-1 to TRBJ2-2, with a possible D match to TRBD2 (5 bases). The CDR3 has 17 amino acids. Per germline, CDR1 KGHDR and CDR2 SFDVKD. V lost 4 bases to trimming and J lost 2 bases, with 16 bases between them.

This clonotype was recorded many times. This chain uses TRBV2 with TRBJ2-6; TRBD2 agrees at 7 bases. V dropped 4 bases and J dropped 4; count of bases not matched to a gene: 4. The CDR3 runs to 15 residues. In germline, CDR1 is SNHLY, CDR2 FYNNEI. The CDR3 protein is CASSGPTSGANVLTF. CDR3 sequence (DNA): TGTGCCAGCAGTGGACCGACTAGCGGGGCCAACGTCCTGACTTTC.

This clonotype was seen only a few times. The chain is built from TRBV9 and TRBJ1-3; TRBD1 agrees at 8 bases. Trimming took 3 bases from V and 0 from J; bases not matched to a gene: 14. This CDR3 is built from 19 residues. Germline lookup yields CDR1 SGDLS and CDR2 YYNGEE. The DNA for the CDR3 is TGTGCCAGCAGCGCCGACAGGGGAAATTCCCTGAGCTCTGGAAACACCATATATTTT. It is translated as CASSADRGNSLSSGNTIYF.

In its sample, this clonotype was seen many times. V is TRBV5-1 and J is TRBJ2-1, with a weak D call TRBD2 (7 bases). The V gene's germline CDR1 is SGHRS and CDR2 YFSETQ. The CDR3 has 15 residues. Trimming took 2 bases from V and 3 from J, leaving 12 bases between them. The CDR3 DNA reads as TGCGCCAGCAGCTTAGGGGGGGCGGACTACAATGAGCAGTTCTTC. Protein product: CASSLGGADYNEQFF.

This clonotype was seen ten or more times. The chain joins TRBV4-1 to TRBJ1-2, with a possible D match to TRBD1 (5 bases). V was cut by 5 bases and J by 2 bases, with 12 bases left in between. The CDR3 is made up of 14 amino acids. Germline-derived CDR1 and CDR2 are MGHRA and YSYEKL. The CDR3 sequence: CASSKPGANYGYTF. CDR3 bases: TGCGCCAGCAGCAAACCCGGGGCAAACTATGGCTACACCTTC.

In this sample, this clonotype turned up many times. The chain recombines TRBV3-1 with TRBJ2-1; 9 bases map to TRBD1. The CDR3 has 15 residues. The junction had 12 bases not matched to a gene; V was cut back by 6 bases and J by 9 bases. The germline gives CDR1 LGHDT, CDR2 YNNKEL (reference sequence). As DNA, the CDR3 is TGTGCCAGCAGTGACCTGATGGGACAGGGAGCTGAGCAGTTCTTC. Its protein is CASSDLMGQGAEQFF.

This clonotype was observed a few times. The gene calls are TRBV10-3 and TRBJ2-7, with 10 bases that match TRBD2. CDR1 is ENHRY and CDR2 is SYGVKD in the germline V gene. The CDR3 extends over 14 amino acids. Trimming cost V 11 bases and J 6 bases; bases outside gene matches: 13. The CDR3 loop reads CASTKASGSGEQYF. The CDR3 DNA sequence: TGTGCCTCAACCAAGGCTAGCGGGAGCGGCGAGCAGTACTTC.

There are many counts of this clonotype. The chain links TRBV7-8 to TRBJ1-2; D gene ambiguous. Germline V gene data show CDR1 as SGHVS and CDR2 as FQNEAQ. V was pared by 6 bases and J by 3 bases, with 14 bases between. This CDR3 has 14 amino acids. In DNA, the CDR3 is TGTGCCAGCAGGGCCGGCCGGTTTGACTATGGCTACACCTTC. It yields the protein CASRAGRFDYGYTF.

This clonotype was found many times. The V and J genes are TRBV3-1 and TRBJ1-2; D may be TRBD1 (5 bases). The CDR3 is made up of 14 amino acids. Germline loops: CDR1 LGHDT, CDR2 YNNKEL (reference sequence). Trimming cost V 6 bases and J 4 bases, with 15 bases left between them. The CDR3 nucleotides read TGTGCCAGCAGGGCGGGACCGATGATCTATGGCTACACCTTC. The encoded protein is CASRAGPMIYGYTF.

This clonotype was observed a handful of times. This chain uses TRBV7-6 with TRBJ2-5; 8 nucleotides agree with TRBD2. The length of the CDR3 is 12 residues. Germline V gives CDR1 SGHVS, CDR2 FNYEAQ. V shed 8 bases, J shed 5 bases, and the junction held 4 bases outside the gene matches. The CDR3 sequence: CASRGGRETQYF. The CDR3 DNA follows: TGTGCCAGCCGGGGGGGCCGGGAGACCCAGTACTTC.

The rearrangement uses TRBV6-2 or TRBV6-3 and TRBJ1-2; no definite D call. Germline V gene lookup returns CDR1 MNHEY and CDR2 SVGEGT. V dropped 5 bases and J dropped 7 bases, with 11 bases sitting between them. CDR3 length: 12 residues. CDR3 region: CASSVRRGGYTF. The CDR3 DNA reads TGTGCCAGCAGTGTGCGACGGGGTGGCTACACCTTC.

This clonotype was recorded at least ten times. V gene TRBV5-1 combines with J gene TRBJ2-3; D uncertain. The CDR3 consists of 14 residues. Trimming left V 4 bases short and J 4 bases short, with 13 bases between. Looked up from germline, CDR1 is SGHRS and CDR2 is YFSETQ. The CDR3 DNA is TGCGCCAGCAGCGGATCAACACCCGCAGATACGCAGTATTTT. It encodes CASSGSTPADTQYF.

V usage is TRBV19 and J usage is TRBJ2-3, with 8 positions matching TRBD1. The length of the CDR3 is 15 residues. From germline, CDR1 is LNHDA and CDR2 SQIVND (reference sequence). V gave up 5 bases and J gave up 2 bases; unmatched junction bases: 6. CDR3 sequence reads: CASSPWDRNTDTQYF. CDR3 nucleotides: TGTGCCAGTAGTCCCTGGGACAGGAACACAGATACGCAGTATTTT.

This chain uses TRBV11-2 with TRBJ1-2; a possible D gene is TRBD1 (5 bases). The CDR3 loop spans 17 amino acids. Germline V CDR1 and CDR2: SGHAT, FQNNGV. Trimming shortened V by 4 bases and J by 3 bases, and 21 bases separated the two germline ends. CDR3 sequence (DNA): TGTGCCAGCAGCTCTCAGGGTCTTGTCGGCCTTGACTATGGCTACACCTTC. This sequence encodes CASSSQGLVGLDYGYTF.

The V call is TRBV6-1, the J call TRBJ2-1; TRBD2 is a possible D gene (5 bases). The CDR3 is made up of 17 amino acids. V was trimmed by 6 bases and J by 0 bases, leaving 18 bases between them. Germline V gives CDR1 MNHNS, CDR2 SASEGT. The DNA for the CDR3 is TGTGCCAGCAGCCGGGCGTTAGGAGGACCCTCCTACAATGAGCAGTTCTTC. It specifies CASSRALGGPSYNEQFF.

The gene calls are TRBV7-9 and TRBJ2-1, with 8 bases fitting TRBD2. The V segment lost 5 bases and the J segment 10 bases; nucleotides outside the gene matches: 13. The CDR3 is 15 residues long. Germline loops: CDR1 SEHNR, CDR2 FQNEAQ (reference sequence). The CDR3 region has the DNA TGTGCCAGCAGCCCAGACCTGGGACTAGTAGACGAGCAGTTCTTC. Translating gives CASSPDLGLVDEQFF.

This rearrangement joins TRBV7-9 to TRBJ1-1; D not certain. CDR3 length: 14 amino acids. Germline CDR1 is SEHNR and CDR2 is FQNEAQ (reference sequence). The V gene lost 0 bases and the J gene lost 2 bases, with 7 bases spanning the gap. CDR3 in DNA: TGTGCCAGCAGCTTAGCAGGGTCAAACACTGAAGCTTTCTTT. It codes for CASSLAGSNTEAFF.

This clonotype was counted a few times. The chain has TRBV27 and TRBJ1-6, with a possible D match to TRBD1 (5 bases). The germline V gene has CDR1 MNHEY and CDR2 SMNVEV (reference sequence). V was pared by 4 bases and J by 7 bases, with 11 bases between. This CDR3 has 14 residues. CDR3 protein: CASSSGALNSPLHF. Written as DNA, the CDR3 is TGTGCCAGCAGTTCCGGGGCGCTGAATTCACCCCTCCACTTT.

The sample holds a few counts of this clonotype. The CDR3 DNA follows: TGTGCCAGCAGCTTAGGACCACGGGGCGGGAGCCACGAGCAGTACTTC. It is translated as CASSLGPRGGSHEQYF. The genes are TRBV7-3 and TRBJ2-7, with 7 bases matching TRBD2. This CDR3 region has 16 residues. J was trimmed by 5 bases and V by 2 bases; bases with no gene match: 12. Germline CDR1 and CDR2: SGHTA and FQGTGA.

In this sample, this clonotype turned up a few times. This chain connects TRBV24-1 to TRBJ2-5, with D perhaps TRBD1 (6 bases). Trimming left V 3 bases short and J 1 base short, with 14 bases between. The CDR3 has 16 amino acids. Germline CDR1 KGHDR, CDR2 SFDVKD. DNA for the CDR3: TGTGCCACCAGTGATGGGGCAGGGGCTTTCCAAGAGACCCAGTACTTC. It is translated as CATSDGAGAFQETQYF.

J is TRBJ2-2 and V is TRBV6-5; TRBD1 or TRBD2 may be the D gene (5 bases each). Germline CDR1 and CDR2: MNHEY and SVGAGI. V was shortened by 4 bases and J by 4 bases, with 10 bases between the two germline ends. The CDR3 runs 14 residues. The CDR3 sequence is CASSSGRSTGELFF. DNA of the CDR3: TGTGCCAGCAGTTCGGGGCGAAGCACCGGGGAGCTGTTTTTT.

V is TRBV4-2 and J is TRBJ1-4; TRBD1 might be the D (5 bases). Germline values: CDR1 LGHNA, CDR2 YNFKEQ. V was trimmed by 0 bases and J by 6 bases, leaving 14 bases between them. The CDR3 runs 16 residues. This chain's CDR3 is CASSQDVGRGYEKLFF. The CDR3 DNA sequence: TGTGCCAGCAGCCAAGATGTAGGGAGGGGATATGAAAAACTGTTTTTT.

This clonotype has only a few counts. The genes are TRBV5-1 and TRBJ2-5; no clear D. The V and J ends lost 0 bases and 4 bases respectively, with 7 bases between them. The CDR3 runs to 13 residues. Germline CDR1 reads SGHRS; CDR2 reads YFSETQ. The CDR3 loop is CASSLVAGETQYF. For the CDR3, the DNA is TGCGCCAGCAGCTTGGTGGCAGGAGAGACCCAGTACTTC.

The sample holds many counts of this clonotype. The chain recombines TRBV5-6 with TRBJ1-2; a weak D match, TRBD1 (5 bases). This CDR3 is built from 12 residues. Trimming removed 4 bases at V and 4 bases at J, with 8 bases between. Germline V CDR1 and CDR2: SGHDT, YYEEEE. CDR3 protein: CASSADSYGYTF. DNA for the CDR3: TGTGCCAGCAGCGCAGACAGCTATGGCTACACCTTC.

This clonotype was seen more than once but under ten times. The genes are TRBV27 and TRBJ2-7, with D possibly matching TRBD1 (6 bases). V lost 4 bases and J lost 1, with 14 bases in between. The CDR3 is 15 amino acids. Germline CDR1 and CDR2: MNHEY and SMNVEV (reference sequence). The CDR3 DNA reads as TGTGCCAGCAGTTCGGACCCAGGGGAATCCTACGAGCAGTACTTC. Translation: CASSSDPGESYEQYF.

The chain joins TRBV29-1 to TRBJ2-4; TRBD1 might be the D (6 bases). The CDR3 runs 14 residues. V gave up 1 base and J gave up 7 bases, with 14 bases separating them. Per germline, CDR1 SQVTM and CDR2 ANQGSEA. In DNA form, the CDR3 reads TGCAGCGTTGAAGGGATCAGGGGTCGGAACATTCAGTACTTC. Protein sequence: CSVEGIRGRNIQYF.

This clonotype showed up many times. The rearrangement joins TRBV20-1 to TRBJ1-5; possible D gene TRBD1, 5 bases. The V gene's germline CDR1 is DFQATT and CDR2 SNEGSKA (reference sequence). The V gene lost 5 bases and the J gene lost 7 bases, with 18 bases spanning the gap. This CDR3 has 14 residues. CDR3 sequence (DNA): TGCAGTGCTTTTACTCCAGGGATCCGACAGCCCCAGCATTTT. This sequence encodes CSAFTPGIRQPQHF.